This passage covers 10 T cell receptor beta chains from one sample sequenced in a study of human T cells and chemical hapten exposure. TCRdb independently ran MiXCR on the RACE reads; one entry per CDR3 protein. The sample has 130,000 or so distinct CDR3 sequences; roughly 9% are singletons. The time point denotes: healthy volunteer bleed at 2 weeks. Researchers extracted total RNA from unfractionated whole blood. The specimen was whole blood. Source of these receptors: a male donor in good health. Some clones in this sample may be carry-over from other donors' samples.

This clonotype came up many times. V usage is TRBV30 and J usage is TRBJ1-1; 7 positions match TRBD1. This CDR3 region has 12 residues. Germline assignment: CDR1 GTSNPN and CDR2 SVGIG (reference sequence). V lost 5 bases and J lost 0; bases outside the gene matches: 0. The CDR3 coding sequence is TGTGCCTGGGACAGGGTGAACACTGAAGCTTTCTTT. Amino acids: CAWDRVNTEAFF.

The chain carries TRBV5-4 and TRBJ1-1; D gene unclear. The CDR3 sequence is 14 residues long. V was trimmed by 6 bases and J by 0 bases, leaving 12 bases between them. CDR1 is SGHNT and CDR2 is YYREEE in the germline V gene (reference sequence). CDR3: CASNPPGLNTEAFF. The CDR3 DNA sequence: TGTGCCAGCAACCCACCGGGTCTGAACACTGAAGCTTTCTTT.

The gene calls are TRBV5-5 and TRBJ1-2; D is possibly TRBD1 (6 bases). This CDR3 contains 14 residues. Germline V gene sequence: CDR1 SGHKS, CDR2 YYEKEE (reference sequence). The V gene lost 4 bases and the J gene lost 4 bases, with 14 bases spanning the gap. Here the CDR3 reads CASSITGLGYGYTF. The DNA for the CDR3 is TGTGCCAGCAGCATTACAGGGTTAGGCTATGGCTACACCTTC.

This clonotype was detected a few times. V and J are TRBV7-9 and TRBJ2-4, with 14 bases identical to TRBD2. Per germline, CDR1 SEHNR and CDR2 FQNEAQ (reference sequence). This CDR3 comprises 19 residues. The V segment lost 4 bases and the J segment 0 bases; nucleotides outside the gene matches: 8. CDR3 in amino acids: CASSSTSGGARGAKNIQYF. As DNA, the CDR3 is TGTGCCAGCAGCTCGACTAGCGGGGGGGCCAGGGGAGCCAAAAACATTCAGTACTTC.

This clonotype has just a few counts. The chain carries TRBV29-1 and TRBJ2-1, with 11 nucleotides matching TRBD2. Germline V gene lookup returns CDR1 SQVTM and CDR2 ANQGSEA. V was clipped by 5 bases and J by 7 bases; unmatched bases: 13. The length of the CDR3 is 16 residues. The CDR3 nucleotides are TGCAGCGTTTTTTTACGGCTAGCGGGAGGTGTGAATGAGCAGTTCTTC. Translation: CSVFLRLAGGVNEQFF.

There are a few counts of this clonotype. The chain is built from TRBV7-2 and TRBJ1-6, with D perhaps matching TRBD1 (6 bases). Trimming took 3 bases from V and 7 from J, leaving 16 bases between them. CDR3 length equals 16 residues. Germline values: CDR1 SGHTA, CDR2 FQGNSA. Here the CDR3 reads CASSFGQKRDNSPLHF. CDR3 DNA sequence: TGTGCCAGCAGCTTCGGACAGAAGAGGGACAATTCACCCCTCCACTTT.

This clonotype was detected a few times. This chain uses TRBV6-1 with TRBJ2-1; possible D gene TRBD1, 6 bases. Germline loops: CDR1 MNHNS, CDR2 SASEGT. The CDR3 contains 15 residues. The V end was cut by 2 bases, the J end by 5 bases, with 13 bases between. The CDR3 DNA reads TGTGCCAGCAGTGAAACAGGGTTTACCCACAATGAGCAGTTCTTC. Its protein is CASSETGFTHNEQFF.

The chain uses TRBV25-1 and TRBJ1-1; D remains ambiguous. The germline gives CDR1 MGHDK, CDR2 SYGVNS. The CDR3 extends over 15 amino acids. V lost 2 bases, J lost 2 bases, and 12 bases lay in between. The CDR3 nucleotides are TGTGCCAGCAGTGAAGGGTCCCGCCCCAACACTGAAGCTTTCTTT. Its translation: CASSEGSRPNTEAFF.

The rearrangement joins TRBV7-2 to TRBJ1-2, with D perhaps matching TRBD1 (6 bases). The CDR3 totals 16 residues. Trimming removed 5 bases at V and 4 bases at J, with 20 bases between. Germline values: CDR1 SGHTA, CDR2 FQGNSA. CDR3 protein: CASSTDSQLNLYGYTF. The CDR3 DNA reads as TGTGCCAGCAGCACGGACAGCCAGTTGAATCTCTATGGCTACACCTTC. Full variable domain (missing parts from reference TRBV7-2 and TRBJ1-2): GAGVSQSPSNKVTEKGKDVELRCDPISGHTALYWYRQSLGQGLEFLIYFQGNSAPDKSGLPSDRFSAERTGGSVSTLTIQRTQQEDSAVYLCASSTDSQLNLYGYTFGSGTRLTVV.

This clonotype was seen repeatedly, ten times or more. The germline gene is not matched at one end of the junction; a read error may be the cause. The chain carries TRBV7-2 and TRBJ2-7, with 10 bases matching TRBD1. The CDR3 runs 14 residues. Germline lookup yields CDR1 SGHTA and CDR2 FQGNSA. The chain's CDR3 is CASSSGQGSYEQYF. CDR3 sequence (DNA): TGCGCCAGCAGCTCGGGACAGGGGTCCTACGAGCAGTACTTC.